These 9 T cell receptor beta chains came from one sample sequenced in a study of blood T cell repertoires in COVID-19. Sequenced by immunoSEQ multiplex PCR; TCRdb stores in-frame clones only, minus some. This sample carries more than 150,000 clones, about 87% of them seen once, and the ten largest clones take approximately 0.93%. The source material was peripheral blood. The receptors here all came from a woman under 30 who had recovered from COVID-19.

This clone appeared a single time. The V call is TRBV5-1, the J call TRBJ1-3, with 7 bases fitting TRBD1. V was clipped by 0 bases and J by 0 bases; unmatched bases: 3. The CDR3 consists of 16 residues. Germline CDR1 is SGHRS and CDR2 is YFSETQ. The CDR3 spells CASSLGTGRSGNTIYF. CDR3 in DNA: TGCGCCAGCAGCTTGGGGACAGGACGCTCTGGAAACACCATATATTTT.

This clone has only a few counts. The V call is TRBV6-6, the J call TRBJ2-5, with TRBD1 matching over 8 bases. V trimming: 4 bases; J trimming: 8 bases; junction bases outside the gene matches: 9. This CDR3 has 14 amino acids. Germline-derived CDR1 and CDR2 are MNHNY and SVGAGI (reference sequence). The DNA for the CDR3 is TGTGCCAGCAGTTCATCAGGGGGCGTGCGAACCCAGTACTTC. Translating it yields CASSSSGGVRTQYF.

The CDR3 sequence: CASSPGQEVNSPLHF. In nucleotides, the CDR3 is TGTGCCAGCAGCCCGGGACAGGAAGTTAATTCACCCCTCCACTTT. The genes are TRBV5-4 and TRBJ1-6, with 8 bases that match TRBD1. The CDR3 runs 15 residues. Germline V CDR1 and CDR2: SGHNT, YYREEE (reference sequence). The junction had 6 bases not matched to a gene; V was cut back by 4 bases and J by 6 bases.

Note on this clone: Within the sample, other DNA sequences also encode this same CDR3. V is TRBV6-5 and J is TRBJ1-1; D not resolved. CDR1 and CDR2 (germline): MNHEY, SVGAGI. The CDR3 spans 12 residues. Trimming took off 8 bases at V and 0 bases at J, with 7 bases between the two ends. This CDR3 reads CASLRVNTEAFF. In DNA form, the CDR3 reads TGTGCCAGCCTTCGGGTGAACACTGAAGCTTTCTTT.

The chain carries TRBV5-1 and TRBJ2-7; 8 bases map to TRBD2. The ends lost 3 bases at V and 2 bases at J; junction bases unmatched: 4. The length of the CDR3 is 14 residues. Germline CDR1 and CDR2: SGHRS and YFSETQ. The CDR3 sequence: CASSSGTRAYEQYF. CDR3 bases: TGCGCCAGCAGCTCCGGGACTAGAGCCTACGAGCAGTACTTC.

This clone was counted a single time. CDR3 residues: CASSYKRGPGYEQYF. CDR3 nucleotide sequence: TGTGCCAGCAGTTACAAGCGGGGCCCGGGCTACGAGCAGTACTTC. The J gene is TRBJ2-7, the V gene TRBV6-5; 7 nucleotides line up with TRBD2. V lost 2 bases and J lost 3; bases outside the gene matches: 7. Germline lookup yields CDR1 MNHEY and CDR2 SVGAGI. The CDR3 totals 15 residues.

This sequence joins TRBV9 and TRBJ2-5; 10 bases line up with TRBD2. V lost 4 bases and J lost 4; bases outside the gene matches: 16. CDR3 size: 18 residues. Per the germline V gene, CDR1 is SGDLS and CDR2 is YYNGEE. The CDR3 is CASSPHPLAGIGGETQYF. The CDR3 DNA sequence: TGTGCCAGCAGCCCACACCCACTAGCGGGGATTGGGGGAGAGACCCAGTACTTC.

This sequence joins TRBV5-5 and TRBJ2-7; D is perhaps TRBD1 (6 bases). The length of the CDR3 is 15 residues. The germline V gene has CDR1 SGHKS and CDR2 YYEKEE (reference sequence). V was pared by 4 bases and J by 3 bases, with 17 bases between. The CDR3 region is CASSPSPPDSYEQYF. In DNA form, the CDR3 reads TGTGCCAGCAGCCCATCTCCCCCGGACAGCTACGAGCAGTACTTC.

The chain employs TRBV7-2 and TRBJ1-1; D is uncertain. Germline V lookup: CDR1 SGHTA, CDR2 FQGNSA. There are 13 residues in the CDR3. The ends were cut back, 4 bases at V and 5 bases at J, with 11 bases in the middle. The chain's CDR3 is CASSSLVATEAFF. CDR3 sequence (DNA): TGTGCCAGCAGCTCTCTAGTCGCGACTGAAGCTTTCTTT.